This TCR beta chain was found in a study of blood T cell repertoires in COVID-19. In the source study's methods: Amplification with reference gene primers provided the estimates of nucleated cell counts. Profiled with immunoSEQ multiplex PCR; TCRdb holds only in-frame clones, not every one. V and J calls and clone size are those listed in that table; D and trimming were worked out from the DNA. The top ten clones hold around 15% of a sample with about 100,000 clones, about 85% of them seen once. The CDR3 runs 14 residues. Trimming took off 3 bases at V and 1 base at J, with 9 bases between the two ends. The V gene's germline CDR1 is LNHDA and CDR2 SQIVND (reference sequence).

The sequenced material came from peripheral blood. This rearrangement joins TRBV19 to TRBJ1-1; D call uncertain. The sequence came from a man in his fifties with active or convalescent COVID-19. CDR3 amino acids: CASSIFQANTEAFF. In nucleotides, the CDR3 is TGTGCCAGTAGTATTTTTCAGGCGAACACTGAAGCTTTCTTT.